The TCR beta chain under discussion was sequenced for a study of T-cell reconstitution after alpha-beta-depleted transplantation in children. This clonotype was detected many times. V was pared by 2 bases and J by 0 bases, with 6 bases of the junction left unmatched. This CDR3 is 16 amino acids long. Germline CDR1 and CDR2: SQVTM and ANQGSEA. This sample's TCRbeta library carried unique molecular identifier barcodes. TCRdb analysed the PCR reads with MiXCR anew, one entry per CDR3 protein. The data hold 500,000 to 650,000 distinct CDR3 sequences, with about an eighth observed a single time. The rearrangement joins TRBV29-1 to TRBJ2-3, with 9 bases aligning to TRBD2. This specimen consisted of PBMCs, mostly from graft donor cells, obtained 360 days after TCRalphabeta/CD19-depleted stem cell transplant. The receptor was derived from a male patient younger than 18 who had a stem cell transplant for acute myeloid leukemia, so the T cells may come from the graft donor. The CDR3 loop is CSVERLAGPSTDTQYF. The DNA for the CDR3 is TGCAGCGTTGAACGGCTAGCGGGGCCTAGCACAGATACGCAGTATTTT.